A single sample gave rise to the 20 T cell receptor beta chains below, sequenced in a study of blood T cell repertoires in COVID-19. TCRdb's copy holds only in-frame clones and misses some; the assay was immunoSEQ multiplex PCR. The sample gives over 250,000 clones, roughly nine tenths of which show up once; roughly 2.6% is in the top ten. Sequenced: PBMCs or T cells enriched from blood (not recorded which). These receptors were obtained from a man in his sixties who had recovered from COVID-19.

The V call is TRBV6-6, the J call TRBJ2-7, with TRBD2 identical over 11 bases. Germline V gene data show CDR1 as MNHNY and CDR2 as SVGAGI (reference sequence). V was clipped by 5 bases and J by 2 bases; unmatched bases: 2. CDR3 length equals 14 residues. This chain's CDR3 is CASSPSGGTYEQYF. CDR3 coding DNA: TGTGCCAGCAGTCCTAGCGGGGGGACCTACGAGCAGTACTTC.

The V gene is TRBV27, the J gene TRBJ2-2; tentative D call: TRBD2 (5 bases). The CDR3 contains 16 residues. V was cut by 6 bases and J by 1 base, with 15 bases left in between. The V gene's germline CDR1 is MNHEY and CDR2 SMNVEV (reference sequence). The DNA for the CDR3 is TGTGCCAGCAGCCTAAGACTAAATCTGAACACCGGGGAGCTGTTTTTT. It translates to CASSLRLNLNTGELFF.

V usage is TRBV4-3 and J usage is TRBJ1-6, with TRBD1 identical over 9 bases. Germline V gene sequence: CDR1 LGHNA, CDR2 YSLEER. Losses at the gene ends were 1 base for V and 6 bases for J; bases not matched to a gene: 10. There are 18 residues in the CDR3. The DNA of the CDR3 is TGCGCCAGCAGCCAAGCTGGAGACGGGACAGGGACTAATTCACCCCTCCACTTT. It yields the protein CASSQAGDGTGTNSPLHF.

V gene TRBV12-5 combines with J gene TRBJ1-1; D call uncertain. The V and J ends lost 7 bases and 0 bases respectively, with 12 bases between them. Per germline, CDR1 LGHNT and CDR2 FRNRAP. CDR3 size: 14 residues. CDR3 amino acids: CASAPGFMNTEAFF. In nucleotides, the CDR3 is TGTGCTAGTGCCCCGGGATTTATGAACACTGAAGCTTTCTTT.

The chain links TRBV27 to TRBJ1-4; a possible D gene is TRBD1 (5 bases). The V end lost 3 bases, the J end lost 3 bases, and 17 bases lay between the germline ends. CDR1 is MNHEY and CDR2 is SMNVEV in the germline V gene (reference sequence). CDR3 size: 17 residues. Here the CDR3 DNA reads TGTGCCAGCAGTTTGGCAGGGTTCAGTCAGGCTAATGAAAAACTGTTTTTT. This sequence encodes CASSLAGFSQANEKLFF.

V usage is TRBV6-5 and J usage is TRBJ1-2; D is possibly TRBD1 (6 bases). Germline assignment: CDR1 MNHEY and CDR2 SVGAGI. The V and J ends lost 6 bases and 5 bases respectively, with 13 bases between them. The CDR3 is 13 amino acids. CDR3 protein: CASRVGQKYGYTF. The CDR3 DNA sequence: TGTGCCAGCAGGGTCGGACAGAAGTATGGCTACACCTTC.

The chain employs TRBV5-1 and TRBJ2-7; D perhaps matches TRBD2 (5 bases). Germline V CDR1 and CDR2: SGHRS, YFSETQ. The CDR3 contains 13 residues. Trimming took 5 bases from V and 3 from J, leaving 12 bases between them. CDR3 sequence reads: CASRLAEDYEQYF. The CDR3 DNA reads TGCGCCAGCAGGCTGGCGGAGGACTACGAGCAGTACTTC.

V is TRBV19 and J is TRBJ1-5; maybe TRBD1 (6 bases). Trimming took off 8 bases at V and 0 bases at J, with 20 bases between the two ends. Germline CDR1 reads LNHDA; CDR2 reads SQIVND (reference sequence). This CDR3 region has 17 residues. CDR3 nucleotide sequence: TGTGCCAGTCGGGCAGGGGCCGGCATTTATAGCAATCAGCCCCAGCATTTT. Protein product: CASRAGAGIYSNQPQHF.

The CDR3 spells CASSPPTGASTDTQYF. The CDR3 DNA is TGTGCCAGCAGCCCACCGACAGGGGCCAGCACAGATACGCAGTATTTT. J is TRBJ2-3 and V is TRBV9, with 8 bases that match TRBD1. V gave up 4 bases and J gave up 0 bases; unmatched junction bases: 7. From germline, CDR1 is SGDLS and CDR2 YYNGEE. CDR3 length equals 16 residues.

This clone occurred once. The rearrangement uses TRBV12-5 and TRBJ2-1, with a tentative D call TRBD1 (6 bases). V gave up 5 bases and J gave up 4 bases, with 15 bases separating them. The germline CDR1 and CDR2 sequences are LGHNT and FRNRAP. The CDR3 is 15 amino acids. CDR3 sequence: CASGLTGTSYNEQFF. As DNA, the CDR3 is TGTGCTAGTGGTCTTACAGGGACATCGTACAATGAGCAGTTCTTC.

This sequence joins TRBV18 and TRBJ1-1; possibly TRBD1 for D (6 bases). Between the trimmed V and J ends, which lost 4 bases and 1 base, there was a span of 10 bases. The germline CDR1 and CDR2 sequences are KGHSH and LQKENI. The length of the CDR3 is 14 residues. For the CDR3, the DNA is TGTGCCAGCTCACTACGACAGGAGAACACTGAAGCTTTCTTT. It translates to CASSLRQENTEAFF.

This chain connects TRBV19 to TRBJ1-4, with TRBD1 identical over 9 bases. Trimming removed 4 bases from V and 8 bases from J; junction bases left unmatched: 11. CDR1 LNHDA and CDR2 SQIVND come from the germline V gene (reference sequence). CDR3 length: 16 residues. The CDR3 loop is CASSKLGGQGAEKLFF. CDR3 in DNA: TGTGCCAGTAGTAAGCTCGGGGGACAGGGCGCGGAAAAACTGTTTTTT.

The rearrangement links TRBV18 to TRBJ1-5; 9 bases line up with TRBD1. The trim removed 5 bases at V and 6 bases at J, leaving 8 bases unmatched. Germline lookup yields CDR1 KGHSH and CDR2 LQKENI. The CDR3 is 15 residues long. CDR3 residues: CASSSGQGFRQPQHF. CDR3 coding DNA: TGTGCCAGCTCATCGGGACAGGGTTTCCGTCAGCCCCAGCATTTT. Full variable domain (outside the CDR3, taken from reference TRBV18 and TRBJ1-5): NAGVMQNPRHLVRRRGQEARLRCSPMKGHSHVYWYRQLPEEGLKFMVYLQKENIIDESGMPKERFSAEFPKEGPSILRIQQVVRGDSAAYFCASSSGQGFRQPQHFGDGTRLSIL.

The chain joins TRBV5-1 to TRBJ2-1; 7 positions agree with TRBD2. The CDR3 is 16 residues long. Germline V CDR1 and CDR2: SGHRS, YFSETQ. V shed 4 bases and J 4 bases; nucleotides not matched to a gene: 11. The CDR3 region has the DNA TGCGCCAGCAGCCCCACCGGGACTACAACTTACAATGAGCAGTTCTTC. It yields the protein CASSPTGTTTYNEQFF.

This clone has just one count. Additional DNA sequences in this sample encode the identical CDR3. The V gene is TRBV11-2, the J gene TRBJ1-3; no definite D call. The CDR3 is made up of 14 amino acids. Germline CDR1 reads SGHAT; CDR2 reads FQNNGV. V lost 3 bases to trimming and J lost 4 bases, with 10 bases between them. DNA for the CDR3: TGTGCCAGCAGCTTGGAAGGCGGAGGAAACACCATATATTTT. This encodes CASSLEGGGNTIYF.

The gene calls are TRBV18 and TRBJ1-3; TRBD1 matches 8 bases. The V gene end was trimmed by 6 bases and the J gene end by 0 bases; junction bases not matched to a gene: 4. The CDR3 covers 15 residues. Germline V CDR1 and CDR2: KGHSH, LQKENI. The CDR3 region is CASSGQGSSGNTIYF. In DNA form, the CDR3 reads TGTGCCAGCTCCGGACAGGGATCCTCTGGAAACACCATATATTTT.

The chain has TRBV7-3 and TRBJ2-3; D might be TRBD1 (7 bases). Germline CDR1 is SGHTA and CDR2 is FQGTGA. Trimming cost V 8 bases and J 5 bases, with 17 bases left between them. The CDR3 totals 14 residues. The CDR3, as DNA: TGTGCCAGCGGAGGGGGACAGTCGATAGATACGCAGTATTTT. This codes for CASGGGQSIDTQYF.

The chain is built from TRBV27 and TRBJ1-5, with 7 nucleotides matching TRBD1. V trimming: 1 base; J trimming: 0 bases; junction bases outside the gene matches: 6. The CDR3 runs 17 residues. CDR1 is MNHEY, CDR2 SMNVEV, per germline (reference sequence). The CDR3 sequence: CASSLFWTGNSNQPQHF. The CDR3 DNA reads TGTGCCAGCAGTTTATTTTGGACAGGAAATAGCAATCAGCCCCAGCATTTT.

The chain links TRBV30 to TRBJ1-4; 7 nucleotides align to TRBD1. In germline, CDR1 is GTSNPN, CDR2 SVGIG (reference sequence). The CDR3 loop spans 13 amino acids. V dropped 5 bases and J dropped 0; count of bases not matched to a gene: 0. CDR3 DNA sequence: TGTGCCTGGGACAGGGCAACTAATGAAAAACTGTTTTTT. Residues: CAWDRATNEKLFF.

The rearrangement uses TRBV6-2 or TRBV6-3 and TRBJ1-2, with D possibly matching TRBD1 (6 bases). Germline V gene lookup returns CDR1 MNHEY and CDR2 SVGEGT. The CDR3 runs to 15 residues. Trimming took off 5 bases at V and 6 bases at J, with 19 bases between the two ends. The CDR3 nucleotides read TGTGCCAGCAGTCCAGCCTCGACAGGAAGCCATGGCTACACCTTC. Translated: CASSPASTGSHGYTF.